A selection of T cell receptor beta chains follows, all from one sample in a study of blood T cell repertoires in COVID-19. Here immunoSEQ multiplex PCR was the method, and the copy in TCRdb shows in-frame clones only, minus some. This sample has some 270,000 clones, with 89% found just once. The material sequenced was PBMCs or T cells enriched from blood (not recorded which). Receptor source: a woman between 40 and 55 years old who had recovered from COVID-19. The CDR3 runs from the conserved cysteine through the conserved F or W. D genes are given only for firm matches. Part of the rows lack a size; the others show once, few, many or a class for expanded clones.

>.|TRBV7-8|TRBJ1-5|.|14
TGTGCCAGCAGCGACCGGGACAAAAATCAGCCCCAGCATTTT
CASSDRDKNQPQHF
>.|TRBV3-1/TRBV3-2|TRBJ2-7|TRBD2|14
TGTGCCAGCAGCCAGGGACTAGCGCGAGCCTCCGAGTACTTC
CASSQGLARASEYF
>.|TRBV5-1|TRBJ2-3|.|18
TGCGCCAGCAGTTTGGTCGGGGTGAATCCGGTTCGCACAGATACGCAGTATTTT
CASSLVGVNPVRTDTQYF
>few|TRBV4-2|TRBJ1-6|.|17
TGTGCCAGCAGCCTCGAGACGAGGAGCTCCTATAATTCACCCCTCCACTTT
CASSLETRSSYNSPLHF
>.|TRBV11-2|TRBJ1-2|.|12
TGTGCCAGCAGCTTAGCCTCCTATGGCTACACCTTC
CASSLASYGYTF
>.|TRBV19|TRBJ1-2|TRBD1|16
TGTGCCAGTAGTATACGATTGGACAGGACGGGCTATGGCTACACCTTC
CASSIRLDRTGYGYTF
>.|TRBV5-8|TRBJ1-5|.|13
TGTGCCAGCAGCACGAGACAATATCAGCCCCAGCATTTT
CASSTRQYQPQHF
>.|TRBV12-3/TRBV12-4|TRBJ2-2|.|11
TGTGCCAGCACCATCACCGGGGAGCTGTTTTTT
CASTITGELFF
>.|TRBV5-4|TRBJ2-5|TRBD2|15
TGTGCCAGCAGCAAAACGGGGGGGCGTGGAGAGACCCAGTACTTC
CASSKTGGRGETQYF
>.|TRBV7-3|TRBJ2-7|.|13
TGTGCCAGCAGCTTAATCCAGGGGAACGAGCAGTACTTC
CASSLIQGNEQYF
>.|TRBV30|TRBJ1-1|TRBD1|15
TGTGCCTGGAGCGCCGCGGACAGGGGAAACACTGAAGCTTTCTTT
CAWSAADRGNTEAFF
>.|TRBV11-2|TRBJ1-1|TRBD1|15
TGTGCCAGCAGCTTCGGCAGGGGGCCTAACGGTGAAGCTTTCTTT
CASSFGRGPNGEAFF
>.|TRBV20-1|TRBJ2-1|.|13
TGCAGTGCTAGTTATGGAGCCTACAATGAGCAGTTCTTC
CSASYGAYNEQFF
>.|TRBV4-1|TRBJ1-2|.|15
TGCGCCAGCAGCCAAGGGAACAGTCTCCTCTATGGCTACACCTTC
CASSQGNSLLYGYTF
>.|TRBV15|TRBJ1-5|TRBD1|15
TGTGCCACCAGCCCTCTGGACAGGGGTAATCAGCCCCAGCATTTT
CATSPLDRGNQPQHF
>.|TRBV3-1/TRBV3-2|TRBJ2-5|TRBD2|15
TGTGCCAGCAGCCAACGGGGACTAGCGAAAGAGACCCAGTACTTC
CASSQRGLAKETQYF
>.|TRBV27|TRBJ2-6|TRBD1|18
TGTGCCAGCGGGCCGTCCGGGACAGGTCTTATGGGGGCCAACGTCCTGACTTTC
CASGPSGTGLMGANVLTF
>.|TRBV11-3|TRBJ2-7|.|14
TGTGCCAGCAGCTTACAGGGCGACCTCTACGAGCAGTACTTC
CASSLQGDLYEQYF
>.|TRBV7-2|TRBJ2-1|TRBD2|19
TGTGCCAGCAGCGAAGATCCGGGACTAGCGTCTCAAAGCGACAATGAGCAGTTCTTC
CASSEDPGLASQSDNEQFF
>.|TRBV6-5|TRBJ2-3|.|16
TGTGCCAGCAGTTACTCTGGCGGCACTAGCACAGATACGCAGTATTTT
CASSYSGGTSTDTQYF
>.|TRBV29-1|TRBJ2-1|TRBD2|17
TGCAGCGTCCGATTACCGGGAGGGCTTAGCTCCTACAATGAGCAGTTCTTC
CSVRLPGGLSSYNEQFF
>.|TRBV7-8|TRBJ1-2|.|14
TGTGCCAGCAGCTTATACACTGGCTCGGGGGGCTACACCTTC
CASSLYTGSGGYTF
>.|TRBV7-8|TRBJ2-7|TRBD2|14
TGTGCCAGCAGCTTAGATCTGCGGGGGTACGAGCAGTACTTC
CASSLDLRGYEQYF
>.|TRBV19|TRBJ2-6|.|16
TGTGCCAGTAGTCAGGGATCTAGGGCTGGGGCCAACGTCCTGACTTTC
CASSQGSRAGANVLTF
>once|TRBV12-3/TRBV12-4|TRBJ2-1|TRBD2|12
TGTGCCAGCACGCGGGGGGGGAGGAAGCAGTTCTTC
CASTRGGRKQFF
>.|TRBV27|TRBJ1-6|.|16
TGTGCCAGCAGTTTGATTTTGCGGCTTCATAATTCACCCCTCCACTTT
CASSLILRLHNSPLHF
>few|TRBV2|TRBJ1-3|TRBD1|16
TGTGCCAGCACCTGGGACAGGGCCAGCTCTGGAAACACCATATATTTT
CASTWDRASSGNTIYF
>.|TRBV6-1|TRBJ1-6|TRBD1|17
TGTGCCAGCAGTGCCGACCCGACAGGGGTCGTTAATTCACCCCTCCACTTT
CASSADPTGVVNSPLHF
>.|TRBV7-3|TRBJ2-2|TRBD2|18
TGTGCCAGCAGCCCCGGACTAGCGGGGGCGGCGAACACCGGGGAGCTGTTTTTT
CASSPGLAGAANTGELFF
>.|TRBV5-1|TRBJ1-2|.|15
TGCGCCAGCAGCTTGACAGGGAGCTCTAACTATGGCTACACCTTC
CASSLTGSSNYGYTF
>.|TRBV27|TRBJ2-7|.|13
TGTGCCAGCAGAGATAGCGGTACCTACGAGCAGTACTTC
CASRDSGTYEQYF
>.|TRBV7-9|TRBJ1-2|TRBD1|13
TGTGCCAGCAGCCTGGGACAGGGCTATGGCTACACCTTC
CASSLGQGYGYTF
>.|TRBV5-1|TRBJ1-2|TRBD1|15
TGCGCCAGCAGCTTGACAGGGACAGCCCCCTATGGCTACACCTTC
CASSLTGTAPYGYTF
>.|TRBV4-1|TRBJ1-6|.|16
TGCGCCAGCAGCCAAGATATACGGGGTTCCGGATCACCCCTCCACTTT
CASSQDIRGSGSPLHF
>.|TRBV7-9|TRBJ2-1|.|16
TGTGCCAGCACCGATGACCGGAGAGGCGCCTACAATGAGCAGTTCTTC
CASTDDRRGAYNEQFF
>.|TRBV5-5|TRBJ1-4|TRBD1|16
TGTGCCAGCAGCGGCTCAGAACAGGGGCGGGATGAAAAACTGTTTTTT
CASSGSEQGRDEKLFF
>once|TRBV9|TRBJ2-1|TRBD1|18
TGTGCCAGCAGCGTAGCATCCCCTCGACAGGGGAAATACAATGAGCAGTTCTTC
CASSVASPRQGKYNEQFF
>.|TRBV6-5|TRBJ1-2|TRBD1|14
TGTGCCAGCAGAGGGACAGGGGAAGGTTATGGCTACACCTTC
CASRGTGEGYGYTF
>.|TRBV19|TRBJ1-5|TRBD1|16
TGTGCCAGTACGATCGGACAGGGCCGGGGCAATCAGCCCCAGCATTTT
CASTIGQGRGNQPQHF
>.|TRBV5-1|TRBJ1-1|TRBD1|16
TGCGCCAGCAGCATGAATATACAGGGGATGAACACTGAAGCTTTCTTT
CASSMNIQGMNTEAFF